Sequencing of this T cell receptor (beta chain) was carried out in a study of T cell responses to AZD1222 COVID-19 vaccine (dated by TCRdb to the early 2020s). For the study in its entirety: AZD1222 recipients given second doses at about 4 weeks or at about 12 weeks were pooled, since spike-specific TCR depth and breadth were not found to differ between the two schedules. Trial participants were enrolled by age into 18-55, 56-69 and 70-plus year subgroups, with around 150, 28 and 57 TCR-sequenced participants respectively. A total of 233 trial participants underwent TCR sequencing, of whom some 210 received two doses of AZD1222 and about 25 received two doses of the MenACWY control vaccine.

Explained via the paper, the time point label denotes: baseline before first vaccination. The vaccinee samples were drawn from two UK trials, COV001 and COV002, one of which was a single-blind randomized controlled phase 2/3 trial testing AZD1222 (ChAdOx1 nCoV-19) in healthy adults. For TCRbeta chain sequencing, PBMC samples from trial participants were taken at day 0 and at day 28 after the second dose. What the work shows at the level of the full study, not this receptor alone: Epitopes outside the regions mutated in the B.1.351 and B.1.1.7 variants were reportedly recognized by nearly half of the unique spike-specific TCRs. Spike-specific TCR breadth and depth rose significantly after two AZD1222 doses compared with day 0 and with MenACWY recipients. Because no day 14 peak-response samples were available, the repertoires could be characterized only after the peak T cell response. Most participants were white British and females outnumbered males, and the authors suggested that clonal diversity may have been underestimated. Vaccine-associated CD4 TCRs spanned the whole spike protein, with dominant responses in regions 160-218 and 743-854. In the small 56-69-year group, the increase in depth fell short of significance, most likely because of low power. Conclusions about previously exposed vaccinees are limited because only five to seven AZD1222 recipients were SARS-CoV-2 seropositive at baseline.

The CDR3 goes from the cysteine to the phenylalanine over 13 residues. This entry keeps only the CDR3 DNA: 39 bases, framed from base 1. The junction carries 11 bases between V and J, which are trimmed by 5 bases and 4 bases respectively. Via the germline V gene, CDR1 is SGHTA and CDR2 FQGNSA. Concerning this clone itself: What antigen it recognizes has not been identified. It has no much larger one-base neighbor in the sample; base qualities were not kept.

The CDR3 regions of human TCRbeta chains were subjected to immunosequencing. On the authors' methods: Repertoire TCRs were matched against a reference library of SARS-CoV-2-specific TCRs generated with the MIRA antigen-specificity platform. Breadth was defined as the fraction of unique TCRs that were SARS-CoV-2-associated. Depth was defined as the fraction of total T cells that were SARS-CoV-2-associated. Using the MIRA data, each spike-specific TCR was assigned both to the spike region to which the TCR was reactive and to a CD4 or CD8 class. Log10-transformed breadth and depth values were compared by one-way ANOVA with Sidak's multiple comparisons tests. TCRdb took this table from immuneACCESS and kept in-frame rearrangements with V and J called. Such tables lack part of the clones; where checked against another copy, unresolved V genes explain under half of the gap, and the rest is unexplained. V, J and clone size derive from that table, while D and trimming were established from the DNA sequence. The sample data list 100,000 to 150,000 clones, and less than 90% of these were observed just once. The top ten clones comprise 3.5% to 4.5% of the sample.

This clonotype originated in an adult in good health. The rearrangement joined TRBV7-2 to TRBJ1-2; the D region possibly corresponds to TRBD1 (5 bases align). The sequencing here drew on peripheral blood, taken on day 0 of AZD1222 vaccination. The bases read TGTGCCAGCAGCCAGGGCATGACCTATGGCTACACCTTC. Translated, it reads CASSQGMTYGYTF.